The source of this T cell receptor beta chain is a study of T cell responses to AZD1222 COVID-19 vaccine. Study results and caveats: Reportedly, nearly half the spike-specific TCRs target unmutated variant regions. Only after the peak T cell response were repertoires sampled. Rises in breadth and depth of Spike-specific TCRs came after two AZD1222 doses.

This clone showed up just once. The antigen is unknown. Sequencing used immunoSEQ multiplex PCR; TCRdb keeps in-frame clones, though not all of them. The sample contains nearly 110,000 clones, around nine tenths of which appear only once. The V end was cut by 0 bases, the J end by 3 bases, with 11 bases between. Germline assignment: CDR1 MNHEY and CDR2 SVGAGI. This CDR3 has 15 residues. This sequence originates from an adult who received the AZD1222 COVID-19 vaccine. The material sequenced was peripheral blood, taken 28 days after the second AZD1222 dose. The V and J genes are TRBV6-5 and TRBJ2-5; D is unclear. The CDR3 nucleotides read TGTGCCAGCAGTTACTCCCCCGGCAGGAAAGAGACCCAGTACTTC. Its translation: CASSYSPGRKETQYF.